This TCR beta chain was sequenced for a study of cytomegalovirus exposure and HLA in healthy donors. V lost 0 bases and J lost 0, with 10 bases in between. Germline CDR1 and CDR2: SGDLS and YYNGEE. The CDR3 has 15 amino acids. This clone showed up just a few times. The PCR had 60 Vbeta and 13 Jbeta primers. TCRdb keeps only in-frame clones here, not all; method: immunoSEQ multiplex PCR. The table shows over 100,000 clones, with roughly three fifths occurring only once. This rearrangement joins TRBV9 to TRBJ2-7; D may be TRBD1 (5 bases). Sequencing was done on a sample of PBMCs. This TCR was sampled from a man aged 40-49 years in good health and CMV-seropositive. DNA for the CDR3: TGTGCCAGCAGCGTAGCTACAGGCGTCTCCTACGAGCAGTACTTC. It encodes CASSVATGVSYEQYF.